This T cell receptor (beta chain) was obtained from a study of blood T cell repertoires in COVID-19. Study context: Some COVID-19 samples were acute and others convalescent; all came from the United States, Italy and Spain. From T cells, B-cell-depleted T cells, or PBMCs came the material, which was cDNA or gDNA.

The ends lost 0 bases at V and 4 bases at J; junction bases unmatched: 4. This CDR3 is 16 amino acids long. Germline CDR1 is SGHRS and CDR2 is YFSETQ. Enrollment of patients from Seattle took place during active infection, with longitudinal follow-up. In the original workflow: Reference gene primer amplification gave nucleated cell count estimates. TCRdb keeps only in-frame clones here, not all; method: immunoSEQ multiplex PCR. The DNA was the basis for D and trimming; V, J and clone size are from that table. Among roughly 500,000 clones, 80% to 90% were seen once, and the ten largest hold approximately 0.9%.

This chain links TRBV5-1 with TRBJ2-5; 12 bases line up with TRBD1. Source material: peripheral blood. The TCR comes from a man between 18 and 35 years old with COVID-19, enrolled during active disease. CDR3 nucleotides: TGCGCCAGCAGCTTGGAAGGGACAGGGGGCTCAGAGACCCAGTACTTC. Its protein is CASSLEGTGGSETQYF. The complete variable domain, with remaining parts taken from reference TRBV5-1 and TRBJ2-5, reads KAGVTQTPRYLIKTRGQQVTLSCSPISGHRSVSWYQQTPGQGLQFLFEYFSETQRNKGNFPGRFSGRQFSNSRSEMNVSTLELGDSALYLCASSLEGTGGSETQYFGPGTRLLVL.